This T cell receptor beta chain was sequenced for a study of T cells in Graves' hyperthyroidism and ophthalmopathy. General study points: In simple terms, a model built on 13 V-J features told ophthalmopathy apart from stable hyperthyroidism. The model predicted ophthalmopathy a median roughly 6.3 months before onset. Most expanded thyroid clonotypes above 0.001 recurred in blood.

To note about this clonotype: The antigen is not known.

Each diagnosis was grounded in clinical symptoms, serum thyroxine and TRAb, thyroid ultrasound, and orbital computed tomography. Amplified TCR beta CDR3 regions derived from RNA transcripts. The primer set for the first-round RT-PCR of the TCR CDR3 was HTBI. TCRdb re-analysed the multiplex PCR reads in MiXCR, keeping a single row per CDR3 protein. The sample carries about 560,000 distinct CDR3 sequences, 15% to 17% recorded once. There are 16 residues in the CDR3. Looked up from germline, CDR1 is LNHDA and CDR2 is SQIVND (reference sequence). The V gene lost 9 bases and the J gene lost 8 bases, with 27 bases spanning the gap.

The genes are TRBV19 and TRBJ2-3, with TRBD2 as a possible D gene (6 bases). The sequenced sample was blood. This receptor was identified in a woman aged 25 to 45 with Graves' hyperthyroidism. For the CDR3, the DNA is TGTGCCAGCACCAATGACTATCTGGGGAAGGGAGGTACGCAGTATTTT. This sequence encodes CASTNDYLGKGGTQYF.